This entry lists 23 T cell receptor beta chains sequenced from one sample in a study of control samples from healthy donors and cancer patients. Assay: immunoSEQ multiplex PCR; the TCRdb copy retains only in-frame clones and omits some. The sample shows about 120,000 clones, approximately 92% of them seen only once. The sequenced sample was blood. The receptors stem from a woman aged 50 to 60 in good health.

V is TRBV3-1 (or the pseudogene TRBV3-2) and J is TRBJ1-3; unclear D gene. The CDR3 sequence is 15 residues long. V was trimmed by 1 base and J by 0 bases, leaving 7 bases between them. Germline V gene sequence: CDR1 LGHDT, CDR2 YNNKEL (reference sequence). This CDR3 is CASSQGGTSGNTIYF. The CDR3 region has the DNA TGTGCCAGCAGCCAAGGAGGTACCTCTGGAAACACCATATATTTT.

V and J are TRBV27 and TRBJ1-5; TRBD1 is a possible D gene (6 bases). The CDR3 length is 16 residues. CDR1 MNHEY and CDR2 SMNVEV come from the germline V gene (reference sequence). The V gene lost 6 bases and the J gene lost 2 bases, with 17 bases spanning the gap. CDR3 nucleotide sequence: TGTGCCAGCAGACCCGGGGCCCCAGGGGGCAATCAGCCCCAGCATTTT. Translating gives CASRPGAPGGNQPQHF.

The J gene is TRBJ2-1, the V gene TRBV30; 7 nucleotides align to TRBD1. This CDR3 spans 20 amino acids. Germline V gene data show CDR1 as GTSNPN and CDR2 as SVGIG (reference sequence). J lost 0 bases, V lost 1 base, and 18 bases had no gene match. This CDR3 reads CAWSADRVASNPGSYNEQFF. In DNA form, the CDR3 reads TGTGCCTGGAGTGCAGACAGGGTGGCTTCTAATCCTGGCTCCTACAATGAGCAGTTCTTC.

The chain has TRBV18 and TRBJ1-4; TRBD1 might be the D (6 bases). Between the trimmed V and J ends, which lost 3 bases and 0 bases, there was a span of 14 bases. The CDR3 totals 17 residues. Germline CDR1 and CDR2: KGHSH and LQKENI. The CDR3 here is CASSPGGGRTTNEKLFF. CDR3 bases: TGTGCCAGCTCACCGGGAGGGGGAAGAACAACTAATGAAAAACTGTTTTTT. Variable domain in full (rest from reference TRBV18 and TRBJ1-4): NAGVMQNPRHLVRRRGQEARLRCSPMKGHSHVYWYRQLPEEGLKFMVYLQKENIIDESGMPKERFSAEFPKEGPSILRIQQVVRGDSAAYFCASSPGGGRTTNEKLFFGSGTQLSVL.

This chain links TRBV5-1 with TRBJ1-6; 9 nucleotides line up with TRBD1. CDR1 is SGHRS and CDR2 is YFSETQ in the germline V gene. The CDR3 is 15 amino acids. J gave up 7 bases and V 4 bases, and 6 bases lay outside the gene matches. CDR3 in DNA: TGCGCCAGCAGCAGGACAGGGGCCGAGAATTCACCCCTCCACTTT. It translates to CASSRTGAENSPLHF.

The CDR3 region is CASSWHGERKTGANVLTF. The DNA for the CDR3 is TGCGCCAGCAGCTGGCACGGGGAGAGAAAAACTGGGGCCAACGTCCTGACTTTC. J is TRBJ2-6 and V is TRBV5-1; tentatively, D is TRBD2 (5 bases). Germline V gene lookup returns CDR1 SGHRS and CDR2 YFSETQ. The V end was cut by 3 bases, the J end by 2 bases, with 18 bases between. There are 18 residues in the CDR3.

The chain joins TRBV3-1 (or the pseudogene TRBV3-2) to TRBJ2-2; 11 positions match TRBD2. This CDR3 spans 15 amino acids. Germline values: CDR1 LGHDT, CDR2 YNNKEL (reference sequence). With 4 bases clipped from V and 4 bases from J, the junction kept 2 bases outside the gene matches. In DNA form, the CDR3 reads TGTGCCAGCAGCCCGACTAGCGGGGTCACCGGGGAGCTGTTTTTT. This sequence encodes CASSPTSGVTGELFF.

This clone was observed a few times. The chain uses TRBV27 and TRBJ2-7, with TRBD2 matching 7 bases. This CDR3 region has 14 residues. The junction had 7 bases not matched to a gene; V was cut back by 5 bases and J by 3 bases. Germline-derived CDR1 and CDR2 are MNHEY and SMNVEV (reference sequence). As DNA, the CDR3 is TGTGCCAGCAGTGGAAGCGGGGCCATCTACGAGCAGTACTTC. The encoded protein is CASSGSGAIYEQYF.

This clone was picked up one time. The chain carries TRBV15 and TRBJ1-6; D is possibly TRBD1 (5 bases). Germline V gives CDR1 LNHNV, CDR2 YYDKDF (reference sequence). V was shortened by 5 bases and J by 6 bases, with 20 bases between the two germline ends. The CDR3 consists of 17 residues. The CDR3 loop reads CATSPLTAAFGNSPLHF. The CDR3, as DNA: TGTGCCACCAGCCCCTTGACAGCGGCATTTGGTAATTCACCCCTCCACTTT.

The rearrangement uses TRBV6-4 and TRBJ1-2; no reliable D call. Germline V gene lookup returns CDR1 MRHNA and CDR2 SNTAGT. This CDR3 contains 16 residues. V gave up 10 bases and J gave up 1 base, with 22 bases separating them. The CDR3 spells CAILRAGKRFNYGYTF. The CDR3 DNA reads as TGTGCCATCCTAAGGGCCGGTAAGCGTTTTAACTATGGCTACACCTTC.

The chain is built from TRBV7-6 and TRBJ1-5, with D perhaps matching TRBD1 (5 bases). Deletions cut 2 bases from V and 3 bases from J, with 14 bases between. This CDR3 region has 16 residues. CDR1 is SGHVS and CDR2 is FNYEAQ in the germline V gene. As DNA, the CDR3 is TGTGCCAGCAGCTTAAGCTCAGGGCGGGCCAATCAGCCCCAGCATTTT. Its protein is CASSLSSGRANQPQHF.

The chain links TRBV2 to TRBJ1-5; D remains ambiguous. V was clipped by 1 base and J by 0 bases, with 7 bases between them. CDR3 length: 15 residues. From germline, CDR1 is SNHLY and CDR2 FYNNEI. CDR3 sequence: CASSEEGLSNQPQHF. CDR3 DNA: TGTGCCAGCAGTGAAGAAGGGCTTAGCAATCAGCCCCAGCATTTT.

This chain uses TRBV28 with TRBJ1-2, with 10 bases aligning to TRBD1. V lost 4 bases, J lost 2 bases, and 4 bases stayed unmatched. Germline V gene lookup returns CDR1 MDHEN and CDR2 SYDVKM. The CDR3 length is 15 residues. The CDR3 protein is CASSYRTGGNYGYTF. CDR3 sequence (DNA): TGTGCCAGCAGTTACAGGACAGGGGGGAACTATGGCTACACCTTC.

V usage is TRBV4-1 and J usage is TRBJ1-5; no clear D gene. With 0 bases removed from V and 4 bases from J, the gap between germline ends came to 13 bases. Germline loops: CDR1 MGHRA, CDR2 YSYEKL. CDR3 length equals 16 residues. The CDR3 DNA is TGCGCCAGCAGCCAAGATGAGGGAGGTGGGAATCAGCCCCAGCATTTT. It yields the protein CASSQDEGGGNQPQHF.

The chain uses TRBV24-1 and TRBJ2-5; TRBD2 might be the D (6 bases). Germline V gene lookup returns CDR1 KGHDR and CDR2 SFDVKD. This CDR3 has 12 residues. V was clipped by 4 bases and J by 7 bases, with 9 bases between them. The CDR3, as DNA: TGTGCCACCAGTGACCCCGGGGGGACCCAGTACTTC. Its translation: CATSDPGGTQYF.

This clone occurred a few times. This chain joins TRBV10-2 and TRBJ2-2; a possible D gene is TRBD1 (5 bases). CDR1 is WSHSY and CDR2 is SAAADI in the germline V gene. The CDR3 has 16 residues. The V end lost 0 bases, the J end lost 4 bases, and 12 bases lay between the germline ends. This CDR3 is CASSESRQGGTGELFF. Here the CDR3 DNA reads TGCGCCAGCAGTGAGTCTAGGCAGGGTGGCACCGGGGAGCTGTTTTTT.

The chain couples TRBV7-9 to TRBJ2-3, with unresolved D. The CDR3 is 13 amino acids. With 5 bases removed from V and 6 bases from J, the gap between germline ends came to 12 bases. Germline values: CDR1 SEHNR, CDR2 FQNEAQ (reference sequence). The CDR3, as DNA: TGTGCCAGCAGCCCTGACTGGGTCGATACGCAGTATTTT. This gives the protein CASSPDWVDTQYF.

This chain links TRBV6-5 with TRBJ2-7; TRBD1 is a possible D gene (7 bases). The CDR3 runs 16 residues. Germline V gene lookup returns CDR1 MNHEY and CDR2 SVGAGI. Trimming took 4 bases from V and 6 from J, leaving 22 bases between them. As DNA, the CDR3 is TGTGCCAGCAGTTTTTCAGGGGGGACCTCAGTGGGCGAGCAGTACTTC. It yields the protein CASSFSGGTSVGEQYF.

The rearrangement joins TRBV14 to TRBJ1-6; D is perhaps TRBD1 (6 bases). Trimming shortened V by 5 bases and J by 6 bases, and 14 bases separated the two germline ends. The germline V gene has CDR1 SGHDN and CDR2 FVKESK. CDR3 length: 15 amino acids. The CDR3 reads CASSAQGAGNSPLHF. CDR3 DNA: TGTGCCAGCAGCGCACAGGGTGCTGGTAATTCACCCCTCCACTTT.

A note on this clone: At one boundary the junction diverges from the germline segment, which might be a read error. The J gene is TRBJ2-7, the V gene TRBV13; 8 nucleotides agree with TRBD1. Germline V CDR1 and CDR2: PRHDT, FYEKMQ (reference sequence). The length of the CDR3 is 15 residues. This CDR3 is CASSLDRGPSMEQYF. The CDR3, as DNA: TGTGCCAGCAGTTTAGACAGGGGCCCGTCGATGGAGCAGTACTTC. Variable domain in full (rest from reference TRBV13 and TRBJ2-7): AAGVIQSPRHLIKEKRETATLKCYPIPRHDTVYWYQQGPGQDPQFLISFYEKMQSDKGSIPDRFSAQQFSDYHSELNMSSLELGDSALYFCASSLDRGPSMEQYFGPGTRLTVT.

The rearrangement joins TRBV5-1 to TRBJ2-3; 10 bases align to TRBD2. The germline CDR1 and CDR2 sequences are SGHRS and YFSETQ. This CDR3 comprises 16 residues. V was pared by 0 bases and J by 1 base, with 2 bases of the junction left unmatched. The CDR3 loop reads CASSLAGTSGTDTQYF. CDR3 nucleotides: TGCGCCAGCAGCTTGGCCGGGACTAGCGGCACAGATACGCAGTATTTT.

This clone was seen more than once but under ten times. The chain has TRBV5-1 and TRBJ1-2; weak D call: TRBD1 (6 bases). V was pared by 4 bases and J by 0 bases, with 10 bases between. CDR1 and CDR2 from the germline V gene are SGHRS and YFSETQ. CDR3 length: 14 amino acids. CDR3 DNA sequence: TGCGCCAGCAGCGAGGACAGAGCTAACTATGGCTACACCTTC. Translating gives CASSEDRANYGYTF.

Within the sample, this clone is large. The V call is TRBV7-9, the J call TRBJ2-5; D gene unclear. The CDR3 contains 14 residues. Germline assignment: CDR1 SEHNR and CDR2 FQNEAQ (reference sequence). V shed 5 bases and J shed 1 base, with 11 bases lying between them. The CDR3 loop is CASSPPGFQETQYF. As DNA, the CDR3 is TGTGCCAGCAGCCCACCTGGCTTCCAAGAGACCCAGTACTTC. The full variable domain, rest sourced from reference TRBV7-9 and TRBJ2-5, is DTGVSQNPRHKITKRGQNVTFRCDPISEHNRLYWYRQTLGQGPEFLTYFQNEAQLEKSRLLSDRFSAERPKGSFSTLEIQRTEQGDSAMYLCASSPPGFQETQYFGPGTRLLVL.